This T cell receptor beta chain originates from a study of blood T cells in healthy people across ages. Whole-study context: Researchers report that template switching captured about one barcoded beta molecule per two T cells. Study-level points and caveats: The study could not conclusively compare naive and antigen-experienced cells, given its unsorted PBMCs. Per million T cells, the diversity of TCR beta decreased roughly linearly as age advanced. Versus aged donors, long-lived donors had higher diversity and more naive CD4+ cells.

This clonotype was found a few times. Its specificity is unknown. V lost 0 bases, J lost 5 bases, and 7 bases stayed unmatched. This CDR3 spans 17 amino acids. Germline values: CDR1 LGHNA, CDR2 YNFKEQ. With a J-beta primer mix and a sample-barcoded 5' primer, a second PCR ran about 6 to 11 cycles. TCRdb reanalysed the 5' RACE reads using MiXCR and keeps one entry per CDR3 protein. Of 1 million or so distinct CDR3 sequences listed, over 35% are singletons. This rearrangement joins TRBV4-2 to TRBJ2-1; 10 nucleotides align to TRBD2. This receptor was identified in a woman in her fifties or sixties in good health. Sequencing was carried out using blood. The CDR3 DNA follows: TGTGCCAGCAGCCAAGATCAAGGGCTAGCGGGAGACAATGAGCAGTTCTTC. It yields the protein CASSQDQGLAGDNEQFF.